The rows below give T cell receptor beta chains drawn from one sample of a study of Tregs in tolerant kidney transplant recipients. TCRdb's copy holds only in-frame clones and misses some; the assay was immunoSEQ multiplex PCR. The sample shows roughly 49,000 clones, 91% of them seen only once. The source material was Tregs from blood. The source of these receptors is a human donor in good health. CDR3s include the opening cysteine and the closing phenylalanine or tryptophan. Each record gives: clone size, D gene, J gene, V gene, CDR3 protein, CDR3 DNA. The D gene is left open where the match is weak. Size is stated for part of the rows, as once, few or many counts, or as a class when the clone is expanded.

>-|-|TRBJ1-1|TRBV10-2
CASTGAGVVTEAFF
TGCGCCAGCACCGGAGCGGGGGTGGTGACTGAAGCTTTCTTT
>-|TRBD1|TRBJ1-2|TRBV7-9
CASSLSGTEGNYDYTF
TGTGCCAGCAGCTTAAGCGGGACAGAGGGTAACTATGACTACACCTTC
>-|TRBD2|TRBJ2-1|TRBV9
CASSLRTSGNSGEQFF
TGTGCCAGCAGCCTCAGGACTAGCGGGAACTCGGGTGAGCAGTTCTTC
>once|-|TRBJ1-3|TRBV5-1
CASREVASGNTIYF
TGCGCCAGCAGGGAAGTCGCCTCTGGAAACACCATATATTTT
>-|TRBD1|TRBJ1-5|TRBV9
CASSAGQGMLPQHF
TGTGCCAGCAGCGCAGGACAGGGAATGCTGCCCCAGCATTTT
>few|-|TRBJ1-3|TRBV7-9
CASSYMGRLSSGENTIYF
TGTGCCAGCAGCTACATGGGTCGGCTATCGTCGGGTGAAAACACCATATATTTT
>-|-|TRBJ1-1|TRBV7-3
CASSKGMNTEAFF
TGTGCCAGCAGCAAAGGGATGAACACTGAAGCTTTCTTT
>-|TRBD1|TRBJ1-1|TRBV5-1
CASSWMTGETEAFF
TGCGCCAGCAGCTGGATGACAGGGGAGACTGAAGCTTTCTTT
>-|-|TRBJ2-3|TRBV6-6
CASSFGGSTDTQYF
TGTGCCAGCAGTTTTGGCGGGAGCACAGATACGCAGTATTTT
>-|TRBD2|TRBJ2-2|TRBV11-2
CASSLSGGYPGELFF
TGTGCCAGCAGCCTTAGCGGGGGGTACCCCGGGGAGCTGTTTTTT
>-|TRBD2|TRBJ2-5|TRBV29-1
CSVEDPTSGMVKVETQYF
TGCAGCGTTGAAGATCCTACTAGCGGTATGGTAAAGGTGGAGACCCAGTACTTC
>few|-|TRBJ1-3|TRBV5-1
CASSPDTGNTIYF
TGCGCCAGCAGCCCGGACACTGGAAACACCATATATTTT
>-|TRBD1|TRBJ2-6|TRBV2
CASSAGQGWYSGANVLTF
TGTGCCAGCAGTGCGGGACAGGGCTGGTACTCTGGGGCCAACGTCCTGACTTTC
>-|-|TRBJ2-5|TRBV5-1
CASSLGGGTETQYF
TGCGCCAGCAGCTTAGGGGGCGGGACGGAGACCCAGTACTTC
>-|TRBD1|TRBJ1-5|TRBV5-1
CASSLQGNGNQPQHF
TGCGCCAGCAGCCTACAGGGGAACGGCAATCAGCCCCAGCATTTT
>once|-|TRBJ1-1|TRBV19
CATARRGKAFF
TGTGCCACCGCGCGGAGGGGGAAAGCTTTCTTT
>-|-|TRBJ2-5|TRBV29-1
CSVEGAFQETQYF
TGCAGCGTTGAAGGAGCGTTCCAAGAGACCCAGTACTTC